This T cell receptor beta chain was captured in a study of T cell repertoires in cytomegalovirus infection. The sample holds a few counts of this clonotype. Antigen unknown. Trimming took 7 bases from V and 5 from J; bases not matched to a gene: 14. Germline V gene lookup returns CDR1 SGHAT and CDR2 FQNNGV. This CDR3 is built from 16 residues. Study-wide results and caveats: The ex vivo response was dominated by HLA-C-restricted CMV-specific TCR beta clonotypes.

TCRdb itself ran the reads through MiXCR, one entry per CDR3 protein. The data contain roughly 310,000 distinct CDR3 sequences, roughly 17% of them singletons. Specimen: PBMCs. The TCR comes from a human donor in good health (CMV status not recorded). Some clones in this sample may be carry-over from other donors' samples. The chain uses TRBV11-2 and TRBJ2-4; the match to TRBD1 covers 7 bases. This chain's CDR3 is CASTNRGTELQNIQYF. For the CDR3, the DNA is TGTGCCAGCACCAACCGAGGGACAGAACTTCAAAACATTCAGTACTTC.